These 2 T cell receptor beta chains were all obtained from the same sample, sequenced in a study of response to subunit inactivated influenza vaccine. Using its own MiXCR run on the RT-PCR reads, TCRdb lists one record per CDR3 protein. The sample contains hundreds of thousands of distinct CDR3 sequences, more than 11% of which appear only once. This specimen was PBMCs from blood, taken around two weeks before vaccination. The source is a man aged 50 to 60 who received an inactivated influenza vaccine.

The chain has TRBV21-1 and TRBJ2-5. TRBV21-1 is listed as a pseudogene. The CDR3 length is 15 residues. The CDR3, as DNA: TGTGCCAGCAGCAACTTGCCGGGGTACCAAGAGACCCAGTACTTC. This encodes CASSNLPGYQETQYF.

This clonotype came up a few times. The chain employs TRBV10-3 and TRBJ1-5; the match to TRBD1 covers 8 bases. The CDR3 has 13 amino acids. Per germline, CDR1 ENHRY and CDR2 SYGVKD. Germline trimming cut 10 bases from V and 3 bases from J; bases unmatched to any gene: 5. The CDR3 bases are TGTGCCACCGCGACAGGGGTCAATCAGCCCCAGCATTTT. Its translation: CATATGVNQPQHF.